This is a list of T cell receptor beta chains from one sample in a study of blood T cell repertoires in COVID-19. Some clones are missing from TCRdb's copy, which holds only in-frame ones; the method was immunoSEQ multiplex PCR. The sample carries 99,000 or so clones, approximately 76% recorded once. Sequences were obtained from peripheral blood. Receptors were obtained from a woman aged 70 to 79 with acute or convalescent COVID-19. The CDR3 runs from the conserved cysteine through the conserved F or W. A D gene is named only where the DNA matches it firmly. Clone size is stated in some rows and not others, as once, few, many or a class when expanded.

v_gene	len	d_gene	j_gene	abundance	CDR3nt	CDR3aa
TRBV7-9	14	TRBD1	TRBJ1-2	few	TGTGCCAGCAGCTTAGATGACAGGGCCCGGAGCTACACCTTC	CASSLDDRARSYTF
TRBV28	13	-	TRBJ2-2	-	TGTGCCAGCAGGGGCCTGAACACCGGGGAGCTGTTTTTT	CASRGLNTGELFF
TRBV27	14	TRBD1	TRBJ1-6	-	TGTGCCAGCAGCCCCGGGACAGCCAATTCACCCCTCCACTTT	CASSPGTANSPLHF
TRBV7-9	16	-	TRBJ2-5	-	TGTGCCAGCAGCTTAACACGGACAGTGGCCCAAGAGACCCAGTACTTC	CASSLTRTVAQETQYF
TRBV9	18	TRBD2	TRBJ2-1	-	TGTGCCAGCAGCGTAGCTCTAGCGGGGGGCCCCTTTGGCAATGAGCAGTTCTTC	CASSVALAGGPFGNEQFF
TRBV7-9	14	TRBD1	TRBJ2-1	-	TGTGCCAGCAGCGGGGACAGGATAGTAAATGAGCAGTTCTTC	CASSGDRIVNEQFF
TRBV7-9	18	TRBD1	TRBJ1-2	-	TGTGCCAGCATAAGGACAGGGGGCCCCTCAACCCTAGACTATGGCTACACCTTC	CASIRTGGPSTLDYGYTF
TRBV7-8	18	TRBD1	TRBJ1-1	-	TGTGCCAGCAGCCCGTTCACGGGACAGGGAATCTCGGACACTGAAGCTTTCTTT	CASSPFTGQGISDTEAFF
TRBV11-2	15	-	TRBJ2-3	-	TGTGCCAGCAGCTCCAGAGGCAGTTCCACAGATACGCAGTATTTT	CASSSRGSSTDTQYF
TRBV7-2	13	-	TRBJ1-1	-	TGTGCCAGCAGCTCCCGGTCGAACACTGAAGCTTTCTTT	CASSSRSNTEAFF
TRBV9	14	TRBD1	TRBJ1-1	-	TGTGCCAGCAGCGCGATGACAGGGGGCACTGAAGCTTTCTTT	CASSAMTGGTEAFF
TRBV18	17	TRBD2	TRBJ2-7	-	TGTGCCAGCTCACCAGTAGCGGGGGGGCAAAATGGCTACGAGCAGTACTTC	CASSPVAGGQNGYEQYF
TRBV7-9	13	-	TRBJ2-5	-	TGTGCCAGCAGCTTAGACAGGGTTGAGACCCAGTACTTC	CASSLDRVETQYF
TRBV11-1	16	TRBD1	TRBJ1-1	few	TGTGCCAGCAGCTTAGGTAAAGGACAGGTGGACACTGAAGCTTTCTTT	CASSLGKGQVDTEAFF
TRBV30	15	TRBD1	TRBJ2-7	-	TGTGCCTGGAGTGTAGGGGACAGGGGTGCCTACGAGCAGTACTTC	CAWSVGDRGAYEQYF
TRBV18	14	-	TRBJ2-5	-	TGTGCCAGCTCACCAGGGCAGGCTCAAGAGACCCAGTACTTC	CASSPGQAQETQYF
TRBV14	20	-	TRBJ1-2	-	TGTGCCAGCAGCCAAGGCGTAGAGTGGGGAGATATTGAGAAGAACTATGGCTACACCTTC	CASSQGVEWGDIEKNYGYTF
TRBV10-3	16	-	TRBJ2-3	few	TGTGCCATCAGTGCCCGCGGGGGCGACAGCACAGATACGCAGTATTTT	CAISARGGDSTDTQYF